This TCR beta chain was profiled in a study of cytomegalovirus exposure and HLA in healthy donors. General study findings and limits: Rarity characterized most TCR sequences, yet some public TCRs appeared in many donors. V segments that were indistinguishable, TRBV6-2 and TRBV6-3 among them, were omitted from analysis. A link between a missense DCLRE1C variant and TCR beta V- and J-gene trimming emerged from a later analysis.

This CDR3 has 15 residues. Trimming at V came to 10 bases and at J to 4 bases, leaving 8 bases not matched to a gene. Germline assignment: CDR1 SNHLY and CDR2 FYNNEI. With respect to this clone: Its specificity is unknown.

Researchers ran the PCR with 60 Vbeta and 13 Jbeta primers. Methods used by the authors: A later analysis counted around 74 million unique TCR beta chains, around 12 million shared. Generated by immunoSEQ multiplex PCR, the TCRdb table keeps only in-frame clones and is missing some. V, J and clone size derive from that table, while D and trimming were established from the DNA sequence. Here the sample spans more than 95,000 clones, 75% to 80% being singletons. The TCR originated in a man aged 60-69 years in good health and CMV-seropositive. The material sequenced was PBMCs. The chain recombines TRBV2 with TRBJ2-5; 14 bases are shared with TRBD2. The CDR3, as DNA: TGTGCCACCAGGACTAGCGGGGGGTTGAGAGAGACCCAGTACTTC. Its protein product is CATRTSGGLRETQYF.